This T cell receptor beta chain was obtained from a study of OX40 agonist ivuxolimab in advanced cancers. As regards this clone: Antigen: not known.

CDR3 length: 11 residues. The V end lost 6 bases, the J end lost 2 bases, and 6 bases lay between the germline ends. Germline V gene sequence: CDR1 DFQATT, CDR2 SNEGSKA (reference sequence). Libraries were prepared by immunoSEQ multiplex PCR; TCRdb keeps only in-frame clonotypes and omits some of them. The sample lists around 60,000 clones, around 90% occurring once. Study-wide findings and caveats: Researchers did not establish what antigens the expanded peripheral T cells target. Dosing at 0.1 to 3.0 mg/kg was accompanied by clonal expansion of CD4+ and CD8+ blood T cells by week 6. Relative to CD4+, CD8+ T cells held more expanded clones on average.

Systemic immunosuppression or a history of autoimmune disease excluded patients. The receptor was isolated from an adult with an advanced solid tumor such as melanoma, head and neck, liver or kidney cancer. The specimen was CD4+ or CD8+ T cells sorted from blood, collected in a trial of the OX40 agonist ivuxolimab. This rearrangement joins TRBV20-1 to TRBJ2-3; a possible D gene is TRBD2 (5 bases). CDR3 region: CSAEVTDTQYF. The CDR3 bases are TGCAGTGCGGAGGTCACAGATACGCAGTATTTT.